One sample yielded the 14 T cell receptor beta chains listed below, sequenced in a study of blood T cells in healthy people across ages. The use of a sample-barcoded 5' primer and a J-beta primer mix characterized a second PCR of roughly 6 to 11 cycles. TCRdb analysed the 5' RACE reads with MiXCR anew, one entry per CDR3 protein. The data contain 1.5 million to 2 million distinct CDR3 sequences, about 50% of them seen just once; the ten biggest clones take up around 2.1%. Specimen: blood. The source of these receptors is a woman aged 40 to 55 in good health.

This sequence joins TRBV27 and TRBJ2-1; 11 bases line up with TRBD2. Looked up from germline, CDR1 is MNHEY and CDR2 is SMNVEV (reference sequence). The V segment lost 1 base and the J segment 7 bases; nucleotides outside the gene matches: 9. The CDR3 is made up of 17 amino acids. The CDR3 here is CASSLYPLAGGGNEQFF. The CDR3 region has the DNA TGTGCCAGCAGTTTATACCCGCTAGCGGGGGGCGGGAATGAGCAGTTCTTC.

CDR3 in amino acids: CASSLWDGGSETQYF. CDR3 nucleotides: TGTGCCAGCAGTTTGTGGGATGGGGGTAGTGAGACCCAGTACTTC. The chain couples TRBV27 to TRBJ2-5, with D perhaps TRBD1 or TRBD2 (5 bases each). Germline V CDR1 and CDR2: MNHEY, SMNVEV (reference sequence). This CDR3 comprises 15 residues. Trimming pared 3 bases from V and 5 bases from J, leaving 16 bases between.

This rearrangement joins TRBV2 to TRBJ2-7; D possibly matches TRBD1 or TRBD2 (5 bases each). V lost 6 bases and J 2 bases, leaving 17 bases between the germline ends. Germline CDR1 is SNHLY and CDR2 is FYNNEI. CDR3 length equals 15 residues. In DNA, the CDR3 is TGTGCCAGCAGACTCCGGGACGTCTCTACCTACGAGCAGTACTTC. Translation: CASRLRDVSTYEQYF.

This chain connects TRBV12-3 or TRBV12-4 to TRBJ2-1; no clear D. V was pared by 1 base and J by 9 bases, with 10 bases between. The CDR3 runs 13 residues. The CDR3, as DNA: TGTGCCAGCAGTTTAGGTGACTTTGGTGAGCAGTTCTTC. Translated: CASSLGDFGEQFF.

The rearrangement uses TRBV6-2 or TRBV6-3 and TRBJ2-2; D is unclear. Trimming removed 0 bases at V and 8 bases at J, with 13 bases between. The CDR3 loop spans 15 amino acids. CDR1 MNHEY and CDR2 SVGEGT come from the germline V gene. CDR3 DNA sequence: TGTGCCAGCAGTTACTCCGATAGCCTATCTGGGGAGCTGTTTTTT. Translating gives CASSYSDSLSGELFF.

The V call is TRBV20-1, the J call TRBJ2-7; no reliable D call. Germline CDR1 DFQATT, CDR2 SNEGSKA (reference sequence). V dropped 2 bases and J dropped 5 bases, with 16 bases sitting between them. The CDR3 is 14 amino acids. The CDR3 spells CSARTGRIGHEQYF. CDR3 bases: TGCAGTGCTAGAACGGGTCGAATAGGGCACGAGCAGTACTTC.

The V gene is TRBV4-3, the J gene TRBJ2-1; tentative D call: TRBD2 (6 bases). Germline V gene sequence: CDR1 LGHNA, CDR2 YSLEER. This CDR3 contains 15 residues. The germline V and J ends were trimmed by 0 bases and 7 bases, with 13 bases remaining between them. In DNA form, the CDR3 reads TGCGCCAGCAGCCAAGATACGCTAGCGTTAAATGAGCAGTTCTTC. Amino acids: CASSQDTLALNEQFF.

The rearrangement links TRBV4-3 to TRBJ2-3; D call uncertain. Germline CDR1 is LGHNA and CDR2 is YSLEER. V was clipped by 0 bases and J by 2 bases, with 9 bases between them. This CDR3 region has 15 residues. The CDR3: CASSQEPAVTDTQYF. CDR3 nucleotide sequence: TGCGCCAGCAGCCAAGAACCCGCGGTCACAGATACGCAGTATTTT.

Note on this clonotype: At one end, the junction sequence differs from germline, possibly due to a read error. This chain links TRBV4-2 with TRBJ2-1; tentatively, D is TRBD1 (5 bases). CDR3 length: 14 amino acids. CDR1 is LGHNA and CDR2 is YNFKEQ in the germline V gene. The DNA of the CDR3 is TGTGCCGGCAGCCAAGAAATGGCAGGGTATGAGCAGTTCTTC. Its translation is CAGSQEMAGYEQFF.

This clonotype was observed a handful of times. The V gene is TRBV29-1, the J gene TRBJ1-3; TRBD1 agrees at 9 bases. Germline assignment: CDR1 SQVTM and CDR2 ANQGSEA. V was pared by 5 bases and J by 0 bases, with 2 bases of the junction left unmatched. The length of the CDR3 is 14 residues. CDR3 DNA sequence: TGCAGCGTTTGGGACAGGGCCTCTGGAAACACCATATATTTT. Translation gives CSVWDRASGNTIYF.

This clonotype was counted between two and nine times. V gene TRBV27 combines with J gene TRBJ2-3, with D perhaps TRBD2 (6 bases). This CDR3 spans 14 amino acids. Germline CDR1 and CDR2: MNHEY and SMNVEV (reference sequence). V lost 2 bases and J lost 4, with 10 bases in between. In nucleotides, the CDR3 is TGTGCCAGCAGTTTAAATTGGGGGGCAGATACGCAGTATTTT. This translates into CASSLNWGADTQYF.

The V gene is TRBV11-2, the J gene TRBJ2-1; 7 bases agree with TRBD1. The CDR3 is 15 residues long. The V segment lost 3 bases and the J segment 9 bases; nucleotides outside the gene matches: 11. The germline V gene has CDR1 SGHAT and CDR2 FQNNGV. CDR3 loop: CASSLGKGARVEQFF. DNA for the CDR3: TGTGCCAGCAGCTTGGGTAAGGGGGCTAGGGTTGAGCAGTTCTTC.

On this clonotype: An end of the junction differs from the germline gene, which may be a read error. The gene calls are TRBV28 and TRBJ2-4, with a tentative D call TRBD1 (5 bases). Germline V gene lookup returns CDR1 MDHEN and CDR2 SYDVKM. The CDR3 loop spans 15 amino acids. The DNA of the CDR3 is TGTGCCAGCAGTTTCCCAGGGATAGCCAGAAACATTCAGTACTTC. The encoded protein is CASSFPGIARNIQYF.

The rearrangement joins TRBV5-1 to TRBJ1-6; D remains unclear. The CDR3 is 15 amino acids. V gave up 5 bases and J gave up 9 bases, with 18 bases separating them. Germline V gene sequence: CDR1 SGHRS, CDR2 YFSETQ. CDR3 in DNA: TGCGCCAGCAGTAACCGCACCGGGGTTGGTTCACCCCTCCACTTT. It is translated as CASSNRTGVGSPLHF.